This TCR beta chain was identified during a study of T cells in Graves' hyperthyroidism and ophthalmopathy. 8.5 to 10 ml of fresh peripheral blood supplied the PBMCs. Germline CDR1 and CDR2: MNHNS and SASEGT. The CDR3 runs to 14 residues. Germline trimming cut 9 bases from V and 4 bases from J; bases unmatched to any gene: 11. The sample holds many counts of this clonotype. Antigen unknown. Study conclusions and caveats: Most clonotypes expanded in thyroid above 0.001 were likewise present in blood.

Amplified regions were TCR beta CDR3 sequences from RNA transcripts. Carried out on the TCR CDR3, a first-round RT-PCR used the HTBI primer set. A single record per CDR3 protein comes from TCRdb applying MiXCR to the multiplex PCR reads. The table shows roughly 600,000 distinct CDR3 sequences, with 13% to 15% occurring only once. The sample was blood. This chain uses TRBV6-1 with TRBJ2-7; 8 bases are shared with TRBD1. The TCR originated in a woman aged 50 to 60 with Graves' ophthalmopathy. The CDR3 reads CASQRYRGEYEQYF. For the CDR3, the DNA is TGTGCCAGTCAAAGGTACAGGGGGGAATACGAGCAGTACTTC.